The entry below describes one T cell receptor beta chain. Its antigen is not identified. Trimming pared 2 bases from V and 0 bases from J, leaving 11 bases between. Germline V CDR1 and CDR2: SNHLY, FYNNEI. The CDR3 spans 16 residues. Expressed TCRB transcripts were sequenced after all isolated RNA was converted to cDNA. The protocol was immunoSEQ multiplex PCR, while the TCRdb copy is restricted to in-frame clones and leaves out a portion. The sample has hundreds of thousands of clones, approximately 12% seen once. Using CD45RO/CCR7/CD25/CD127/CD95/CD27, CD4+ naive, central memory, regulatory and stem cell-like memory cells were sorted. The sample comes from a study of beta chain features in type 1 diabetes. General observations from the study: Fewer insertions but more deletions were seen at VDJ junctions in type 1 diabetes patients. The study found moderately but significantly shorter TCRB CDR3s in all four CD4+ subsets of Type 1 diabetes patients. Patients' naive, central memory and Treg TCRB repertoires seemed closer to one another than those of healthy donors.

The TCR sequence derives from a woman between 18 and 29 years old with type 1 diabetes. The chain combines TRBV2 with TRBJ1-5; possible D gene TRBD1, 5 bases. Specimen: naive CD4+ T cells from blood. The CDR3 is CASSEIGGNSNQPQHF. The CDR3 DNA reads TGTGCCAGCAGTGAAATTGGGGGGAATAGCAATCAGCCCCAGCATTTT.